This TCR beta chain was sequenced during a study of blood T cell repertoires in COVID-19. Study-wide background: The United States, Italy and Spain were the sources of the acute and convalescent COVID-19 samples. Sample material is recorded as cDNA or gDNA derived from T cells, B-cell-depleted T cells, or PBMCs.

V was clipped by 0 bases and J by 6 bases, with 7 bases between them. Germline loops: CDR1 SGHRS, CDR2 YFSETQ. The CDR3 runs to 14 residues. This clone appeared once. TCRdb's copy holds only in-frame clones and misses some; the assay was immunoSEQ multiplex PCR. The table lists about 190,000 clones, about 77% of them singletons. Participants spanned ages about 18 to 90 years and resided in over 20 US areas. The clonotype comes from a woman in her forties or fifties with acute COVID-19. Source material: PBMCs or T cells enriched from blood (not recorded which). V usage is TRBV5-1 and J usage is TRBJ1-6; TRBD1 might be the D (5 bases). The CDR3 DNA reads TGCGCCAGCAGCTTGGTGGGGGGTAATTCACCCCTCCACTTT. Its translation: CASSLVGGNSPLHF.